This is a list of T cell receptor beta chains from one sample in a study of blood T cells in healthy people across ages. TCRdb analysed the 5' RACE reads with MiXCR anew, one entry per CDR3 protein. Of 910,000 or so distinct CDR3 sequences listed, about 51% are singletons. The specimen was blood. The receptors were gathered from a woman aged 60-75 years in good health. The conserved cysteine and the conserved F or W are not part of the CDR3 here. Each record gives: V gene, clone size, J gene, CDR3 protein. Expanded clones are given a class, and other clones once, few, many or no size at all.

v_gene: TRBV18
abundance: -
j_gene: TRBJ2-5
CDR3aa: ASSPRTGTGAEEQY

v_gene: TRBV5-1
abundance: -
j_gene: TRBJ2-7
CDR3aa: ATTPGTGTYEQY

v_gene: TRBV7-2
abundance: -
j_gene: TRBJ1-2
CDR3aa: ASSSPQGGYGHT

v_gene: TRBV2
abundance: -
j_gene: TRBJ1-5
CDR3aa: ASNLDRWDQPQH

v_gene: TRBV20-1
abundance: -
j_gene: -
CDR3aa: SVQTGGDYEQY

v_gene: TRBV11-1
abundance: few
j_gene: TRBJ2-5
CDR3aa: ASSQPRGYQETQY

v_gene: TRBV28
abundance: -
j_gene: TRBJ2-7
CDR3aa: ASSLGGMATYEQY

v_gene: TRBV29-1
abundance: -
j_gene: TRBJ2-3
CDR3aa: SVAVLTDTQY

v_gene: TRBV29-1
abundance: few
j_gene: TRBJ2-1
CDR3aa: SMTGTYNEQF

v_gene: TRBV27
abundance: -
j_gene: TRBJ2-1
CDR3aa: ASSRPVGGTYNEQF

v_gene: TRBV28
abundance: few
j_gene: TRBJ2-1
CDR3aa: ASSPGGPLTNYNEQF

v_gene: TRBV6-5
abundance: -
j_gene: TRBJ2-5
CDR3aa: ASSMVRGNQETQY

v_gene: TRBV7-9
abundance: few
j_gene: TRBJ2-1
CDR3aa: ASSPRGPMGLAGVDEQF

v_gene: TRBV29-1
abundance: -
j_gene: TRBJ2-3
CDR3aa: SVVDAPTQY

v_gene: TRBV6-1
abundance: -
j_gene: TRBJ1-5
CDR3aa: VSSVLGGRTAGNQPQH

v_gene: TRBV20-1
abundance: few
j_gene: TRBJ2-5
CDR3aa: SAREGGRLWEQY

v_gene: TRBV11-2
abundance: -
j_gene: -
CDR3aa: ASSFLAGSLKIEQY

v_gene: TRBV5-5
abundance: -
j_gene: TRBJ2-1
CDR3aa: ASSVFDSAGEQF

v_gene: TRBV4-2
abundance: -
j_gene: TRBJ1-5
CDR3aa: AGSSPRREQLHEPQH

v_gene: TRBV5-1
abundance: -
j_gene: TRBJ2-3
CDR3aa: ASSLLATPSTDTQY

v_gene: TRBV30
abundance: -
j_gene: -
CDR3aa: AWSTRGTETQY

v_gene: TRBV3-1
abundance: few
j_gene: TRBJ2-1
CDR3aa: ASSQEVVFNEQF

v_gene: TRBV5-6
abundance: few
j_gene: TRBJ2-1
CDR3aa: ASSRSLAGEQF

v_gene: TRBV5-1
abundance: few
j_gene: TRBJ1-2
CDR3aa: ASSVNQGLDYGYT

v_gene: TRBV29-1
abundance: few
j_gene: TRBJ1-2
CDR3aa: SVGRLTQVAYGYT

v_gene: TRBV29-1
abundance: -
j_gene: TRBJ1-1
CDR3aa: SVVASSARLGGILMNTEAF

v_gene: TRBV2
abundance: few
j_gene: TRBJ2-1
CDR3aa: ASARDSYYEQF

v_gene: TRBV24-1
abundance: -
j_gene: TRBJ2-1
CDR3aa: ATSSIRRGGSYNEQF

v_gene: TRBV20-1
abundance: few
j_gene: TRBJ2-7
CDR3aa: SAYNLAGGQYEQY

v_gene: TRBV9
abundance: -
j_gene: TRBJ2-3
CDR3aa: ASSGGASGYTDTQY

v_gene: TRBV6-1
abundance: -
j_gene: -
CDR3aa: ASSEGGRGGYYNEQY

v_gene: TRBV28
abundance: once
j_gene: TRBJ2-7
CDR3aa: ASSFTPSYEQY

v_gene: TRBV6-1
abundance: -
j_gene: TRBJ2-3
CDR3aa: ASVSGRYTDTQY

v_gene: TRBV4-3
abundance: few
j_gene: TRBJ2-1
CDR3aa: ASSQDRGGSSYNEQF